This T cell receptor (beta chain) is from a study of glioma-infiltrating T cells. The study, taken as a whole, reports: Tissue and blood shared very few CDR3 sequences. Tissue-blood divergence was below expectation in non-neoplastic patients, above in gliomas.

Amplification of TCR alpha and beta CDR3 regions from RNA used iRepertoire nested multiplex PCR. One-step reverse transcription and amplification started from approximately 100-400 ng of tissue mRNA or PBMC total RNA. Each CDR3 protein is one row after TCRdb ran MiXCR on the multiplex PCR reads. The table includes some 190,000 distinct CDR3 sequences, over 25% detected once. The sample holds a few counts of this clonotype. Its antigen remains unknown. Sample: glioma tissue, nonneoplastic brain tissue, or PBMCs (not recorded which). The sequence was collected from a human donor with low-grade glioma or glioblastoma, undergoing nonglioma brain surgery, or in good health (not recorded which).

The CDR3 is CASSSPVGADSYEQYF. CDR3 nucleotides: TGTGCCAGCAGTTCCCCCGTAGGAGCTGATTCCTACGAGCAGTACTTC. J is TRBJ2-7 and V is TRBV11-1, with D uncertain. CDR1 is SGHAT, CDR2 FQDESV, per germline (reference sequence). The CDR3 covers 16 residues. Trimming stripped 6 bases from V and 1 base from J, with 19 bases between.